This passage covers 24 T cell receptor beta chains from one sample sequenced in a study of control samples from healthy donors and cancer patients. Sequencing was performed with immunoSEQ multiplex PCR; in TCRdb, only in-frame clones are kept and a portion is missing. The sample carries about 160,000 clones, about 94% recorded once. The sequenced sample was blood. These receptors all stem from a middle-aged woman in good health.

The chain uses TRBV3-1 (or the pseudogene TRBV3-2) and TRBJ1-6; TRBD1 is a possible D gene (6 bases). Trimming removed 7 bases from V and 14 bases from J, with 15 bases in between. Germline V lookup: CDR1 LGHDT, CDR2 YNNKEL (reference sequence). The CDR3 has 12 amino acids. The CDR3 here is CASKVWGASLHF. In nucleotides, the CDR3 is TGTGCCAGCAAGGTGTGGGGGGCATCCCTCCACTTT.

The chain uses TRBV6-5 and TRBJ1-3; D unresolved. The germline V gene has CDR1 MNHEY and CDR2 SVGAGI. Deletions cut 4 bases from V and 4 bases from J, with 8 bases between. This CDR3 has 13 residues. The CDR3 nucleotides are TGTGCCAGCAGTTCCCCGGCGGGAAACACCATATATTTT. As protein: CASSSPAGNTIYF.

The chain joins TRBV2 to TRBJ1-1, with 8 bases lining up with TRBD1. The CDR3 loop spans 14 amino acids. Germline CDR1 SNHLY, CDR2 FYNNEI. The J segment lost 3 bases and the V segment lost 7 bases, leaving 7 bases of the junction unmatched. CDR3 nucleotides: TGTGCCAGCATCTCCCGGACAGGGTACACTGAAGCTTTCTTT. Its protein product is CASISRTGYTEAFF.

The chain combines TRBV18 with TRBJ1-2; 7 bases agree with TRBD1. The length of the CDR3 is 17 residues. With V trimmed by 0 bases and J by 1 base, 8 bases remained unmatched. Looked up from germline, CDR1 is KGHSH and CDR2 is LQKENI. The CDR3 nucleotides read TGTGCCAGCTCACCACCGAAGACAGGGTCCGTTAACTATGGCTACACCTTC. Protein sequence: CASSPPKTGSVNYGYTF.

The rearrangement joins TRBV12-3 or TRBV12-4 to TRBJ1-2, with a weak D call TRBD1 (5 bases). This CDR3 contains 12 residues. The germline V and J ends were trimmed by 1 base and 7 bases, with 7 bases remaining between them. This CDR3 is CASSLGGTGYTF. CDR3 sequence (DNA): TGTGCCAGCAGTTTAGGCGGGACTGGCTACACCTTC.

The V call is TRBV7-9, the J call TRBJ1-1; D gene ambiguous. Trimming stripped 3 bases from V and 0 bases from J, with 8 bases between. The CDR3 runs to 14 residues. The germline gives CDR1 SEHNR, CDR2 FQNEAQ (reference sequence). CDR3 sequence (DNA): TGTGCCAGCAGCTTGGGTAACATGAACACTGAAGCTTTCTTT. Its protein is CASSLGNMNTEAFF.

This clone was observed once. The rearrangement joins TRBV4-3 to TRBJ2-5; D is undetermined. The CDR3 consists of 14 residues. Trimming cost V 0 bases and J 6 bases, with 11 bases left between them. Germline V gene lookup returns CDR1 LGHNA and CDR2 YSLEER. DNA of the CDR3: TGCGCCAGCAGCCAAGATGCCATAACAAAGACCCAGTACTTC. Its protein is CASSQDAITKTQYF.

This chain connects TRBV4-2 to TRBJ1-3; a possible D gene is TRBD1 (5 bases). The V gene's germline CDR1 is LGHNA and CDR2 YNFKEQ. The CDR3 contains 16 residues. Between the trimmed V and J ends, which lost 0 bases and 2 bases, there was a span of 11 bases. The CDR3 is CASSQDWRGAGNTIYF. The CDR3 coding sequence is TGTGCCAGCAGCCAAGATTGGAGGGGTGCTGGAAACACCATATATTTT.

The chain employs TRBV27 and TRBJ2-6; D is ambiguous. The germline V gene encodes CDR1 MNHEY and CDR2 SMNVEV (reference sequence). The CDR3 loop spans 20 amino acids. Trimming removed 8 bases at V and 0 bases at J, with 26 bases between. CDR3 DNA: TGTGCCAGCCGTTCCGAAAGGGTGGAGCGCTTGAGCTCTGGGGCCAACGTCCTGACTTTC. This translates into CASRSERVERLSSGANVLTF.

This clone has only one observation. The chain has TRBV7-2 and TRBJ1-3; 7 bases match TRBD1. The CDR3 runs to 15 residues. The J segment lost 0 bases and the V segment lost 5 bases, leaving 4 bases of the junction unmatched. CDR1 and CDR2 from the germline V gene are SGHTA and FQGNSA. The CDR3 DNA sequence: TGTGCCAGCAGCGATAGGGACAGCTCTGGAAACACCATATATTTT. This codes for CASSDRDSSGNTIYF.

The chain uses TRBV6-5 and TRBJ2-7; TRBD1 aligns across 8 bases. Germline values: CDR1 MNHEY, CDR2 SVGAGI. V shed 8 bases and J 3 bases; nucleotides not matched to a gene: 9. There are 14 residues in the CDR3. CDR3 DNA: TGTGCCAGCGAACTGGGACAGGTGGTCTACGAGCAGTACTTC. Translating gives CASELGQVVYEQYF.

V is TRBV7-8 and J is TRBJ1-2; perhaps TRBD1 as D (5 bases). This CDR3 is built from 13 residues. V was shortened by 5 bases and J by 8 bases, with 15 bases between the two germline ends. Looked up from germline, CDR1 is SGHVS and CDR2 is FQNEAQ. CDR3 DNA: TGTGCCAGCAGCCGAGGACGGGACGGCGGCTACACCTTC. It encodes CASSRGRDGGYTF.

The chain carries TRBV4-3 and TRBJ2-3; 8 bases are shared with TRBD1. This CDR3 contains 16 residues. CDR1 and CDR2 (germline): LGHNA, YSLEER. The V segment lost 1 base and the J segment 5 bases; nucleotides outside the gene matches: 8. The CDR3 DNA reads TGCGCCAGCAGCCAAGGTATGGGGACAGGACGAGATACGCAGTATTTT. Translation: CASSQGMGTGRDTQYF.

V is TRBV18 and J is TRBJ1-4, with D perhaps matching TRBD1 (6 bases). The V end lost 3 bases, the J end lost 8 bases, and 16 bases lay between the germline ends. The CDR3 is made up of 15 amino acids. The V gene's germline CDR1 is KGHSH and CDR2 LQKENI. In nucleotides, the CDR3 is TGTGCCAGCTCACCTGGACAAGGGGGTCGGGAAAAACTGTTTTTT. It yields the protein CASSPGQGGREKLFF. Looking up the rest from reference TRBV18 and TRBJ1-4 gives the full variable domain: NAGVMQNPRHLVRRRGQEARLRCSPMKGHSHVYWYRQLPEEGLKFMVYLQKENIIDESGMPKERFSAEFPKEGPSILRIQQVVRGDSAAYFCASSPGQGGREKLFFGSGTQLSVL.

Points on this clone: Other DNA sequences in the sample encode the same CDR3. J is TRBJ2-7 and V is TRBV7-8; D possibly corresponds to TRBD2 (5 bases). Germline CDR1 reads SGHVS; CDR2 reads FQNEAQ. With 1 base removed from V and 6 bases from J, the gap between germline ends came to 10 bases. The CDR3 loop spans 13 amino acids. The chain's CDR3 is CASSLGVRGEQYF. The CDR3 DNA reads TGTGCCAGCAGCTTAGGTGTCCGGGGCGAGCAGTACTTC.

In nucleotides, the CDR3 is TGTGCCAGCAGCTTTAACTTAGGTCAGCCCCAGCATTTT. As protein: CASSFNLGQPQHF. The V and J genes are TRBV7-2 and TRBJ1-5; D is unresolved. The CDR3 is 13 amino acids. Germline CDR1 is SGHTA and CDR2 is FQGNSA. Trimming cost V 3 bases and J 6 bases, with 9 bases left between them.

The chain links TRBV14 to TRBJ1-2; D gene ambiguous. The CDR3 totals 14 residues. CDR1 is SGHDN and CDR2 is FVKESK in the germline V gene. V lost 0 bases and J 10 bases, leaving 15 bases between the germline ends. The CDR3 DNA is TGTGCCAGCAGCCAAGAAATCGCGGATGGCTACTACACCTTC. This codes for CASSQEIADGYYTF. Full variable domain (rest looked up from reference TRBV14 and TRBJ1-2): EAGVTQFPSHSVIEKGQTVTLRCDPISGHDNLYWYRRVMGKEIKFLLHFVKESKQDESGMPNNRFLAERTGGTYSTLKVQPAELEDSGVYFCASSQEIADGYYTFGSGTRLTVV.

This clone appeared a single time. V and J are TRBV7-2 and TRBJ1-1; D unresolved. The V and J ends lost 1 base and 1 base respectively, with 7 bases between them. Germline V CDR1 and CDR2: SGHTA, FQGNSA. This CDR3 is built from 14 residues. The CDR3 nucleotides read TGTGCCAGCAGCTTAGAGGGAGAGAACACTGAAGCTTTCTTT. Translation gives CASSLEGENTEAFF.

This clone was picked up one time. This rearrangement joins TRBV7-9 to TRBJ2-5; no clear D gene. Germline CDR1 SEHNR, CDR2 FQNEAQ (reference sequence). V was shortened by 1 base and J by 5 bases, with 8 bases between the two germline ends. The CDR3 length is 13 residues. CDR3: CASSLGRPETQYF. The CDR3 coding sequence is TGTGCCAGCAGCTTAGGTCGTCCGGAGACCCAGTACTTC.

The V and J genes are TRBV27 and TRBJ1-6; 8 nucleotides line up with TRBD1. The CDR3 sequence is 15 residues long. The germline V gene encodes CDR1 MNHEY and CDR2 SMNVEV (reference sequence). The trim removed 4 bases at V and 3 bases at J, leaving 2 bases unmatched. CDR3: CASSSGGGYNSPLHF. Written as DNA, the CDR3 is TGTGCCAGCAGTTCAGGGGGCGGCTATAATTCACCCCTCCACTTT.

The CDR3 DNA is TGCAGTGCCAAGCGGAGAGATACGCAGTATTTT. Translated, it gives CSAKRRDTQYF. V is TRBV20-1 and J is TRBJ2-3; D is possibly TRBD2 (5 bases). This CDR3 region has 11 residues. Trimming left V 6 bases short and J 5 bases short, with 9 bases between. The V gene's germline CDR1 is DFQATT and CDR2 SNEGSKA (reference sequence).

The chain is built from TRBV5-1 and TRBJ1-6, with no clear D. This CDR3 has 13 residues. The germline CDR1 and CDR2 sequences are SGHRS and YFSETQ. V dropped 5 bases and J dropped 5 bases, with 8 bases sitting between them. DNA for the CDR3: TGCGCCAGCAGAGACACAGATAATTCACCCCTCCACTTT. It yields the protein CASRDTDNSPLHF.

The genes are TRBV4-1 and TRBJ2-3; 12 bases agree with TRBD2. The CDR3 has 19 residues. V was clipped by 2 bases and J by 3 bases; unmatched bases: 12. The germline V gene encodes CDR1 MGHRA and CDR2 YSYEKL. The DNA for the CDR3 is TGCGCCAGCAGCCAATCTTGGGCTAGCGGGGGGGCCAGGACAGATACGCAGTATTTT. Translating it yields CASSQSWASGGARTDTQYF.

V is TRBV7-9 and J is TRBJ1-1; D gene unclear. The length of the CDR3 is 13 residues. V gave up 1 base and J gave up 4 bases, with 7 bases separating them. Germline V gives CDR1 SEHNR, CDR2 FQNEAQ (reference sequence). Here the CDR3 reads CASSLGYSTEAFF. Written as DNA, the CDR3 is TGTGCCAGCAGCTTAGGTTATAGCACTGAAGCTTTCTTT.